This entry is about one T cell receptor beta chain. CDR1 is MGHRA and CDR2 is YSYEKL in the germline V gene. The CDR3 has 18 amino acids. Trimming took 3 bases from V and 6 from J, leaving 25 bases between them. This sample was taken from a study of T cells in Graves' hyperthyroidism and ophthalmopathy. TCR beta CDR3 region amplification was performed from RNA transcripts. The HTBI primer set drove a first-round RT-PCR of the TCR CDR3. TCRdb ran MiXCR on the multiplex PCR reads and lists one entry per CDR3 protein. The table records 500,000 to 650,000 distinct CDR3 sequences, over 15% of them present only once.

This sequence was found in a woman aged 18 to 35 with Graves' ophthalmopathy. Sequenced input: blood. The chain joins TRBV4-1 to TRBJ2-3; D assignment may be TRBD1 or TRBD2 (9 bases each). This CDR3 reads CASSQTTRGGDRVDTQYF. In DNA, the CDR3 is TGCGCCAGCAGCCAGACTACCCGCGGGGGGGACAGGGTTGATACGCAGTATTTT.